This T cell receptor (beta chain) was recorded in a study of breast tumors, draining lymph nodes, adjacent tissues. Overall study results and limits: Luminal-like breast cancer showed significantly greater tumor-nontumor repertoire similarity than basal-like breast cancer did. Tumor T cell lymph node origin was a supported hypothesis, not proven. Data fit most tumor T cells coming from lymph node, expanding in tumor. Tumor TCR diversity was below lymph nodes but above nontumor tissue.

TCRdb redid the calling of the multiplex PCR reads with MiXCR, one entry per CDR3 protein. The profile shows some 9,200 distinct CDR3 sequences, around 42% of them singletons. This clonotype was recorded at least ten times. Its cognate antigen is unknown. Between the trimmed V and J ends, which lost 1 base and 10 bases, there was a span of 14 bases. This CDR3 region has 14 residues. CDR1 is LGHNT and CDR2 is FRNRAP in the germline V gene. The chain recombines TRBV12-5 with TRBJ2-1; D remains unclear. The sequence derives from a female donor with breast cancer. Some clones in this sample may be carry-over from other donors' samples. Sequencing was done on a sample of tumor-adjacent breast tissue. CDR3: CASGLDHRVEEQFF. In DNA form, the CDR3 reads TGTGCTAGTGGTTTGGACCATAGGGTGGAGGAGCAGTTCTTC.